This T cell receptor beta chain derives from a study of T cell responses to AZD1222 COVID-19 vaccine. V lost 0 bases, J lost 3 bases, and 12 bases lay in between. Germline CDR1 reads GTSNPN; CDR2 reads SVGIG (reference sequence). The CDR3 loop spans 14 amino acids. Some second doses came at about 4 weeks and others at about 12 weeks; these were pooled. As to this clone: What it binds is not known.

Study-level points and caveats: Only 6 or 7 individuals given AZD1222 were seropositive at baseline.

Assay used: immunoSEQ multiplex PCR; TCRdb lists only in-frame clones, some missing. The sample contains roughly 150,000 clones, about nine tenths of which appear only once. This TCR was sampled from an adult who received the AZD1222 COVID-19 vaccine. The chain is built from TRBV30 and TRBJ2-7; D is possibly TRBD2 (6 bases). Source: peripheral blood, taken 28 days after the second AZD1222 dose. The CDR3 protein is CAWSVGPGVYEQYF. The CDR3 DNA is TGTGCCTGGAGTGTTGGTCCGGGGGTCTACGAGCAGTACTTC.